Described below is a single TCR beta chain sequence and its context. Its target is unknown. The repertoire was sequenced with immunoSEQ multiplex PCR; TCRdb's copy has only in-frame clones and lacks some. The sample carries approximately 1,000 clones, 83% recorded once. The entry originates in a study of primary melanoma T cells and metastatic recurrence. Study in general: Tumors were T2–T4 primary melanomas thicker than 1 mm. The study's findings and limits: The authors suggested a successful antitumor T-cell response can exist in primary melanoma.

The germline V gene encodes CDR1 LNHDA and CDR2 SQIVND (reference sequence). The CDR3 sequence is 12 residues long. V lost 7 bases and J lost 10, with 16 bases in between. Sequencing was done on a sample of melanoma tumor tissue. The gene calls are TRBV19 and TRBJ1-2, with unresolved D. This receptor was obtained from a human donor with melanoma. CDR3 region: CASTDAGTLYTF. The CDR3 DNA sequence: TGTGCCAGTACCGACGCGGGTACTCTCTACACCTTC.